Below, 8 T cell receptor beta chains from the same sample are listed, as sequenced in a study of shared clonotypes between healthy human individuals. Using immunoSEQ multiplex PCR, the repertoire was profiled, and TCRdb retains in-frame clones only, with some absent. The sample contains over a million clones, more than 75% of which appear only once. Sequenced material: memory CD4+ T cells from PBMCs. Documented subset: CD45RA-negative fraction. The receptor set was obtained from a man younger than 35 in good health. Some clones in this sample may be carry-over from other donors' samples.

This sequence joins TRBV19 and TRBJ1-1, with 9 nucleotides matching TRBD1. In germline, CDR1 is LNHDA, CDR2 SQIVND (reference sequence). The CDR3 runs 16 residues. The trim removed 5 bases at V and 1 base at J, leaving 8 bases unmatched. CDR3 sequence: CASSPRTGVGNTEAFF. CDR3 in DNA: TGTGCCAGTAGTCCTCGGACAGGGGTAGGGAACACTGAAGCTTTCTTT.

As regards this clone: No conserved phenylalanine or tryptophan is present at the end of the CDR3, so a read error is the likely explanation. V and J are TRBV5-1 and TRBJ1-2, with D perhaps TRBD1 (6 bases). V was cut by 2 bases and J by 6 bases, with 17 bases left in between. Germline CDR1 reads SGHRS; CDR2 reads YFSETQ. This CDR3 has 15 amino acids. In nucleotides, the CDR3 is TGCGCCAGCAGCTTCAATGAACAGGGAGTTAATGGCTACACCCTC. It encodes CASSFNEQGVNGYTL.

The chain joins TRBV7-2 to TRBJ2-7; D not resolved. The CDR3 sequence is 15 residues long. With 4 bases removed from V and 3 bases from J, the gap between germline ends came to 16 bases. Germline CDR1 and CDR2: SGHTA and FQGNSA. Here the CDR3 reads CASSSSGGTYYEQYF. CDR3 DNA sequence: TGTGCCAGCAGCTCCTCTGGTGGAACCTACTACGAGCAGTACTTC.

A single count supports this clone. V gene TRBV7-9 combines with J gene TRBJ2-3, with D tentatively TRBD1 or TRBD2 (6 bases each). The CDR3 loop spans 15 amino acids. Per the germline V gene, CDR1 is SEHNR and CDR2 is FQNEAQ (reference sequence). V lost 8 bases and J lost 3, with 18 bases in between. The CDR3 protein is CASLLGGRKTDTQYF. The DNA for the CDR3 is TGTGCCAGCCTTCTTGGGGGGCGGAAAACAGATACGCAGTATTTT.

Only a few counts were recorded for this clone. The chain couples TRBV5-1 to TRBJ2-3; 9 nucleotides align to TRBD2. CDR3 length: 17 residues. Trimming cost V 2 bases and J 5 bases; bases outside gene matches: 12. Germline CDR1 is SGHRS and CDR2 is YFSETQ. The CDR3 sequence is CASSLFGRAGGIDTQYF. CDR3 bases: TGCGCCAGCAGCTTATTTGGGCGCGCGGGAGGGATAGATACGCAGTATTTT. The variable domain in full, completed from reference TRBV5-1 and TRBJ2-3, reads KAGVTQTPRYLIKTRGQQVTLSCSPISGHRSVSWYQQTPGQGLQFLFEYFSETQRNKGNFPGRFSGRQFSNSRSEMNVSTLELGDSALYLCASSLFGRAGGIDTQYFGPGTRLTVL.

The chain is built from TRBV7-2 and TRBJ2-5; 8 nucleotides match TRBD2. Germline V gene sequence: CDR1 SGHTA, CDR2 FQGNSA. J was trimmed by 0 bases and V by 0 bases; bases with no gene match: 6. This CDR3 is built from 17 residues. CDR3 region: CASSLAVLAVNQETQYF. The CDR3 DNA follows: TGTGCCAGCAGCTTAGCGGTACTAGCGGTAAACCAAGAGACCCAGTACTTC.

The V call is TRBV10-3, the J call TRBJ2-7, with D possibly TRBD1 on 5 matching bases. The CDR3 runs to 13 residues. V lost 6 bases to trimming and J lost 2 bases, with 11 bases between them. Germline CDR1 is ENHRY and CDR2 is SYGVKD. CDR3 loop: CAIRQGGTYEQYF. DNA of the CDR3: TGTGCCATCAGGCAGGGTGGCACCTACGAGCAGTACTTC.

The rearrangement uses TRBV10-3 and TRBJ1-1, with unresolved D. CDR3 size: 12 residues. V was shortened by 10 bases and J by 1 base, with 10 bases between the two germline ends. Germline CDR1 and CDR2: ENHRY and SYGVKD. The CDR3 region is CATQYGNTEAFF. CDR3 DNA: TGTGCCACCCAGTATGGGAACACTGAAGCTTTCTTT.